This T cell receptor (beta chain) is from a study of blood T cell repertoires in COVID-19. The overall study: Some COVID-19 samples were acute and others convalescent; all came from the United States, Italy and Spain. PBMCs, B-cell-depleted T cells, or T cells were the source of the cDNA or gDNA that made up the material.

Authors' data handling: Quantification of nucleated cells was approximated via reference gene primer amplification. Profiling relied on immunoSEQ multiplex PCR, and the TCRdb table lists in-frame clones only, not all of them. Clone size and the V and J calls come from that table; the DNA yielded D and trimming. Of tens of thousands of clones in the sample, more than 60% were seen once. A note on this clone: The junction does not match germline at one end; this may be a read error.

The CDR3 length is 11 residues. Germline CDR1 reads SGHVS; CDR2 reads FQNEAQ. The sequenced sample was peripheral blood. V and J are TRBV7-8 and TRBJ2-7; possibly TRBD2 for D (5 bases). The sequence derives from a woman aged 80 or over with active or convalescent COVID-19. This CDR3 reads CASSSAGLLTF. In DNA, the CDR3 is TGTGCCAGCAGCTCCGCAGGACTCCTTACCTTC.